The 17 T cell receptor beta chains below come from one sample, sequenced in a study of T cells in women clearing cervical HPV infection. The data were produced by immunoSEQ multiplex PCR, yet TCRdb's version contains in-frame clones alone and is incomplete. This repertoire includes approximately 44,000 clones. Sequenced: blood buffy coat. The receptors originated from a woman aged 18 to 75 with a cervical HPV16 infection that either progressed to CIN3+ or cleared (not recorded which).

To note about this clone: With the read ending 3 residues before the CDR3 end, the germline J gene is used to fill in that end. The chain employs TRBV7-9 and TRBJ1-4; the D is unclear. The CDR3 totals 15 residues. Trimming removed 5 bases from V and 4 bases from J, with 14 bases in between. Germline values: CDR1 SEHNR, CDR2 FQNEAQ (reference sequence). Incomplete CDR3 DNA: TGTGCCAGCAGCCCAGTCACAGTTAGTAATGAAAAA. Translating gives CASSPVTVSNEK. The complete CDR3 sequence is CASSPVTVSNEKLFF.

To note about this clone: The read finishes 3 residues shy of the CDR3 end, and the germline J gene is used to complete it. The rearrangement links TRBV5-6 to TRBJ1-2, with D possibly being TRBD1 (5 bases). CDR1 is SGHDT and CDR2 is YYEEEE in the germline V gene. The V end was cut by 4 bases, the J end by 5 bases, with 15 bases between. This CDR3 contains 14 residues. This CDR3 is CASSGSGQGYGYTF. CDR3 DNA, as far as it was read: TGTGCCAGCAGCGGCTCCGGGCAGGGATATGGC.

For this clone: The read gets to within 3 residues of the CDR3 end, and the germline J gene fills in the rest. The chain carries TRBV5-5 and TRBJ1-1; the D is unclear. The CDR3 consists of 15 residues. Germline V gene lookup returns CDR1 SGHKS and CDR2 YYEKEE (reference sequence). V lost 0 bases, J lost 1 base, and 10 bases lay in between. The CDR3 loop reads CASSLDGGGNTEAFF. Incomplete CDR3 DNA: TGTGCCAGCAGCTTGGATGGTGGCGGGAACACTGAA.

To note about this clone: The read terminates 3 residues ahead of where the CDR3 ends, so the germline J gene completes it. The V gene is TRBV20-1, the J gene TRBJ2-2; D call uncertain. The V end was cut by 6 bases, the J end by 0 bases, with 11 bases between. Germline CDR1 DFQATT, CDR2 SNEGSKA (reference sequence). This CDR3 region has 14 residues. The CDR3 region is CSAPLTANTGELFF. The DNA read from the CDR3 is TGCAGTGCACCGTTAACAGCGAACACCGGGGAG.

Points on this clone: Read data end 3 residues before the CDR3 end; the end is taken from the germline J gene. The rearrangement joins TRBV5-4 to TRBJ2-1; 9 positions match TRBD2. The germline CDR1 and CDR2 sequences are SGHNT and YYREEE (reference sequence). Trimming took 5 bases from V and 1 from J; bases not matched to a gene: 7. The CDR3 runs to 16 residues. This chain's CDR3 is CASSLGSGGSYNEQFF. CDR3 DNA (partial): TGTGCCAGCAGTCTTGGTAGCGGGGGTTCCTACAATGAG. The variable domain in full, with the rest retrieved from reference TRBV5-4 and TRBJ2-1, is ETGVTQSPTHLIKTRGQQVTLRCSSQSGHNTVSWYQQALGQGPQFIFQYYREEENGRGNFPPRFSGLQFPNYSSELNVNALELDDSALYLCASSLGSGGSYNEQFFGPGTRLTVL.

CDR3 bases read: TGCAGTGCCGTCACAGGAGCTTATCAGCCC. It yields the protein CSAVTGAYQP. The whole CDR3 reads CSAVTGAYQPQHF. The V gene is TRBV20-1, the J gene TRBJ1-5, with D possibly being TRBD1 (5 bases). The read halts 3 residues ahead of the CDR3 end, with the missing end drawn from the germline J gene. V lost 6 bases to trimming and J lost 5 bases, with 14 bases between them. This CDR3 spans 13 amino acids. Germline-derived CDR1 and CDR2 are DFQATT and SNEGSKA (reference sequence).

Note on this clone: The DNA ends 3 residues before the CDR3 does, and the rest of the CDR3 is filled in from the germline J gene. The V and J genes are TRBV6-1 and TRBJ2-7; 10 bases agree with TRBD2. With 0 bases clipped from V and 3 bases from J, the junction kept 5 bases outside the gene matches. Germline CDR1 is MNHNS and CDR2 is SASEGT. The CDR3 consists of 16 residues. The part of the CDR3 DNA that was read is TGTGCCAGCAGTGAAGCCGGACTAGCGGTTGGCTACGAG. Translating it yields CASSEAGLAVGYE. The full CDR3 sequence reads CASSEAGLAVGYEQYF.

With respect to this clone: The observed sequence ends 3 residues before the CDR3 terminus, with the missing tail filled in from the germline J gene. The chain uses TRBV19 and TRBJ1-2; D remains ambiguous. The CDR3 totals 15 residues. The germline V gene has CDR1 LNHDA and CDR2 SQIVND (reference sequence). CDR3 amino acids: CASSAGSIHTYDYTF. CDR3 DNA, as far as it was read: TGTGCCAGTAGTGCCGGGTCCATCCACACCTACGAC.

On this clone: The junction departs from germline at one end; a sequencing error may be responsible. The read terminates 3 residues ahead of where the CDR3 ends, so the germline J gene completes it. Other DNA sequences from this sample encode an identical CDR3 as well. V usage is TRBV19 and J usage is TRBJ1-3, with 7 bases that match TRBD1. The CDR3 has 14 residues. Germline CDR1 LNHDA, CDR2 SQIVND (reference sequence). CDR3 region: CATARQGAGNTIYF. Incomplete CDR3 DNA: TGTGCCACCGCAAGACAGGGCGCTGGAAACACA.

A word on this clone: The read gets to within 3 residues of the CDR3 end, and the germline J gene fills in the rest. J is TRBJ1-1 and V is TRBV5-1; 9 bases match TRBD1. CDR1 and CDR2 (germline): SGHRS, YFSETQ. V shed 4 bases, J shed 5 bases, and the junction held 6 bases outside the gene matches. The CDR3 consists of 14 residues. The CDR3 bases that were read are TGCGCCAGCAGCGTGGGGACAGGGAGAACTGAA. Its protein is CASSVGTGRTE. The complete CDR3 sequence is CASSVGTGRTEAFF.

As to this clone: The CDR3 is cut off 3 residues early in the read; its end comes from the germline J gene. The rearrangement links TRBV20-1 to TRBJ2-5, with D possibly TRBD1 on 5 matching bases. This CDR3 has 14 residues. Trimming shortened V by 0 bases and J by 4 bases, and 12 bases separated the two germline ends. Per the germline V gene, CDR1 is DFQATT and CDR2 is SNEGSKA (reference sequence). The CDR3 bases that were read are TGCAGTGCTAGAGATCTAGGTCAGGGAGAGACC. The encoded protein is CSARDLGQGET. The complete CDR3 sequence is CSARDLGQGETQYF.

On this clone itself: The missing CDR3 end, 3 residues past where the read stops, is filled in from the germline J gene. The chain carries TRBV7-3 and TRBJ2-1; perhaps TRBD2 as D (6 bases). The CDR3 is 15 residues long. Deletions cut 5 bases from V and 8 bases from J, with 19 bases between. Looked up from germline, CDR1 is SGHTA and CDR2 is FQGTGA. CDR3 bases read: TGTGCCAGCAGCCCCGGGAGAGTACCGGGGGATGAG. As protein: CASSPGRVPGDE. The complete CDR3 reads CASSPGRVPGDEQFF.

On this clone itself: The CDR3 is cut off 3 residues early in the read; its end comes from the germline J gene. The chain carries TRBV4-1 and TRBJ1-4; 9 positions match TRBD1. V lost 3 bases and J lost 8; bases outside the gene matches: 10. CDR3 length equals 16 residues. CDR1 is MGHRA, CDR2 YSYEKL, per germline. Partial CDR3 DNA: TGCGCCAGCAGCCATCCGGGACAGGGTGGTTCGGAAAAA. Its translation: CASSHPGQGGSEK. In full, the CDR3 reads CASSHPGQGGSEKLFF.

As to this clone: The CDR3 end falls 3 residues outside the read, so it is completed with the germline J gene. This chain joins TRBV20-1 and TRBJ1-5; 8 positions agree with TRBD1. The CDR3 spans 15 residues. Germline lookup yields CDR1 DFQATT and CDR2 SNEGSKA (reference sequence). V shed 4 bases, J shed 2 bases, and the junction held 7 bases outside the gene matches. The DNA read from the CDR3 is TGCAGTGCTATTCAGGGGGCAGACGGCAATCAGCCC. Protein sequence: CSAIQGADGNQP. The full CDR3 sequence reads CSAIQGADGNQPQHF.

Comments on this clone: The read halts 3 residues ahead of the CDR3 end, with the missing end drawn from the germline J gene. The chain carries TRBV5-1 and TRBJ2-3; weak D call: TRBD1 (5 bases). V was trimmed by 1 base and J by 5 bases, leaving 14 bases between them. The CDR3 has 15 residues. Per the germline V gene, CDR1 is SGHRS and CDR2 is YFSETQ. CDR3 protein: CASSLLAGQGDTQYF. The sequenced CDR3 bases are TGCGCCAGCAGCTTGCTGGCAGGGCAGGGAGATACG.

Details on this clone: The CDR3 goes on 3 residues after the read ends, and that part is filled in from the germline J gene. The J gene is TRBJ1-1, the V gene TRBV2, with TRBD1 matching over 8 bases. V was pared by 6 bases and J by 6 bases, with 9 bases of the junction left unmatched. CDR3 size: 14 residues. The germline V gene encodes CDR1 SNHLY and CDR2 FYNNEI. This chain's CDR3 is CASRPGQGGAEAFF. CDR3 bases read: TGTGCCAGCAGACCCGGACAGGGAGGCGCTGAA.

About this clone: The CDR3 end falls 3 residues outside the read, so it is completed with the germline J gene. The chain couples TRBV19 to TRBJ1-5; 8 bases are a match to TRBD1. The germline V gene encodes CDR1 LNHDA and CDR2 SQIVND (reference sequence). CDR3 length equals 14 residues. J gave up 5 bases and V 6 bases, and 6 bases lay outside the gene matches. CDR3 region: CASSSDREYQPQHF. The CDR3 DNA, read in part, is TGTGCCAGTAGCTCGGACAGGGAATATCAGCCC.